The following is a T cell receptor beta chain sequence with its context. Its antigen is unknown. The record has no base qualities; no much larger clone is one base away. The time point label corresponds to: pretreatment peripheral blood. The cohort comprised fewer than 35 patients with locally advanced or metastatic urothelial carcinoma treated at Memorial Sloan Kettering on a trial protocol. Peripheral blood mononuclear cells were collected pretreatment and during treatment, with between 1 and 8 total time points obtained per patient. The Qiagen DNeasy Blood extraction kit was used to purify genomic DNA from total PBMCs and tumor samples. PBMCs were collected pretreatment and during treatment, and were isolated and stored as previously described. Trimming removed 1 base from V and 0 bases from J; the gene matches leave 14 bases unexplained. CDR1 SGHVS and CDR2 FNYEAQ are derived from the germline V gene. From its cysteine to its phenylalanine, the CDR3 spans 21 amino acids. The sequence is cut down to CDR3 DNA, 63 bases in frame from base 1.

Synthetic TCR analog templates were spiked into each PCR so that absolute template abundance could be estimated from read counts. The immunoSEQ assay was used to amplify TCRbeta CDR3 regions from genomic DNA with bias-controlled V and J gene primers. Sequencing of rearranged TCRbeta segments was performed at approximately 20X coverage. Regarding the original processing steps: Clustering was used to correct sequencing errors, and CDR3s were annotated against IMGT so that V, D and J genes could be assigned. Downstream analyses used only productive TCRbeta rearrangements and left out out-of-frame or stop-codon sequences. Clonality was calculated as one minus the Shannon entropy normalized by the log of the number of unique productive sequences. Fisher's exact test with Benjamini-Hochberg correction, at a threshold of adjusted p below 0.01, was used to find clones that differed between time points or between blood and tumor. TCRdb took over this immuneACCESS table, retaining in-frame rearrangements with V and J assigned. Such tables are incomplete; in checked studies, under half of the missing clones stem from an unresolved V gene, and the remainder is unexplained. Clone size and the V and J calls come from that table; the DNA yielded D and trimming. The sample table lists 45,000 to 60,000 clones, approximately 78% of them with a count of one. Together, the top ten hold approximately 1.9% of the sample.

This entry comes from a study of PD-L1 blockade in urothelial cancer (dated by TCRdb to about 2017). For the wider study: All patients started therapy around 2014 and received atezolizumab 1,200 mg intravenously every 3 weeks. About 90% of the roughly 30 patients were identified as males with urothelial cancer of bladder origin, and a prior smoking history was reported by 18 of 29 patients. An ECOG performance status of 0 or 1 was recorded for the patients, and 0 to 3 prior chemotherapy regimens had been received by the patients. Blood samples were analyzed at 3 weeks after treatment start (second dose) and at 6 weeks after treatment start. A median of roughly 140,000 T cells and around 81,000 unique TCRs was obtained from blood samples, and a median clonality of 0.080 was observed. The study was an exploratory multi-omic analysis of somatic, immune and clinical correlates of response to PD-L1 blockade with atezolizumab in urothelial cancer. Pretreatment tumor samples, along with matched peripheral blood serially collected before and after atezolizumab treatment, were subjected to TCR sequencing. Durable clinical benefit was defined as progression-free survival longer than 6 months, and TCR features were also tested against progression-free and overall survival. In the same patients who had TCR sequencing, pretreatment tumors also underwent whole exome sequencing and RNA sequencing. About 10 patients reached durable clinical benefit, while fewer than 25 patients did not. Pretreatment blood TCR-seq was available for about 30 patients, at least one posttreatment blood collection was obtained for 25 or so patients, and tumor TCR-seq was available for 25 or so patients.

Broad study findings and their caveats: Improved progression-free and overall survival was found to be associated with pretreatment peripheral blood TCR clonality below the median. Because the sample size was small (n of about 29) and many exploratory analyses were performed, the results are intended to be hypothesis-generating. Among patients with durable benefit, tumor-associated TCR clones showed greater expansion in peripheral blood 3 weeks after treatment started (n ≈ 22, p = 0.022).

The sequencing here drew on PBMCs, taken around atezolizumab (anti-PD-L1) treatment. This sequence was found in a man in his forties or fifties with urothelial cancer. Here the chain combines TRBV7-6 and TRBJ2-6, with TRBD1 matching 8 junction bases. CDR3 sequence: CASSLEGGSGQVLSGANVLTF. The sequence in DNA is TGTGCCAGCAGCTTAGAAGGGGGTTCGGGACAGGTACTCTCTGGGGCCAACGTCCTGACTTTC.